Below are 29 T cell receptor beta chains sequenced from a single sample in a study of CD8 T cell repertoires and HIV-1 epitope variants. TCRdb's copy holds only in-frame clones and misses some; the assay was immunoSEQ multiplex PCR. The repertoire holds 6,000 or so clones, 60% to 75% seen once, with roughly two fifths in the top ten. Which antigens these TCRs recognize remains unknown. Sequenced input: cultured CD8+ T cells derived from PBMCs. The origin of the receptors is a male donor with HIV.

This clone occurred a few times. The chain employs TRBV9 and TRBJ1-1; 10 bases align to TRBD1. CDR1 is SGDLS, CDR2 YYNGEE, per germline. This CDR3 comprises 16 residues. Unmatched junction bases numbered 2, after V lost 0 bases and J lost 0 bases. CDR3 DNA sequence: TGTGCCAGCAGCGTAGGGGACAGGGGCTTGAACACTGAAGCTTTCTTT. This sequence encodes CASSVGDRGLNTEAFF.

The genes are TRBV25-1 and TRBJ2-1; 9 bases are a match to TRBD1. With V trimmed by 5 bases and J by 8 bases, 7 bases remained unmatched. Germline V gene data show CDR1 as MGHDK and CDR2 as SYGVNS. The CDR3 has 14 residues. In nucleotides, the CDR3 is TGTGCCAGCAGTACAGGGGGCTGGGATGATGAGCAGTTCTTC. This encodes CASSTGGWDDEQFF.

This rearrangement joins TRBV7-5 to TRBJ1-5; the table's D call, TRBD1, was not checked against the DNA. TRBV7-5 is a listed pseudogene. The CDR3 contains 16 residues. The CDR3 loop is CARSYVERGHNQPQHF. CDR3 DNA sequence: TGTGCCAGAAGCTACGTGGAGAGGGGGCACAATCAGCCCCAGCATTTT.

The rearrangement joins TRBV6-5 to TRBJ2-7; D gene unclear. Trimming removed 5 bases from V and 0 bases from J, with 11 bases in between. This CDR3 spans 14 amino acids. CDR1 MNHEY and CDR2 SVGAGI come from the germline V gene. The CDR3 sequence: CASSPVGSSYEQYF. The CDR3, as DNA: TGTGCCAGCAGTCCCGTGGGATCCTCCTACGAGCAGTACTTC.

This clone showed up just once. This sequence joins TRBV2 and TRBJ2-7; TRBD1 aligns across 9 bases. The J segment lost 5 bases and the V segment lost 7 bases, leaving 6 bases of the junction unmatched. In germline, CDR1 is SNHLY, CDR2 FYNNEI. The CDR3 has 13 amino acids. For the CDR3, the DNA is TGTGCCAGCATACAGGACAGGGGCAACGAGCAGTACTTC. Its translation: CASIQDRGNEQYF.

This clone has only one observation. The chain carries TRBV6-1 and TRBJ1-1; no clear D. CDR3 length: 13 residues. Germline lookup yields CDR1 MNHNS and CDR2 SASEGT. V was shortened by 6 bases and J by 1 base, with 9 bases between the two germline ends. Here the CDR3 reads CASRAWGNTEAFF. DNA of the CDR3: TGTGCCAGCAGAGCGTGGGGGAACACTGAAGCTTTCTTT.

The gene calls are TRBV28 and TRBJ1-5; 9 positions agree with TRBD1. The V gene end was trimmed by 5 bases and the J gene end by 4 bases; junction bases not matched to a gene: 3. The CDR3 totals 14 residues. Germline CDR1 reads MDHEN; CDR2 reads SYDVKM. CDR3 amino acids: CASSLGTGNQPQHF. Here the CDR3 DNA reads TGTGCCAGCAGTCTCGGGACAGGGAATCAGCCCCAGCATTTT.

This clone was recorded a few times. The V gene is TRBV15, the J gene TRBJ2-7; 7 bases agree with TRBD1. CDR1 is LNHNV, CDR2 YYDKDF, per germline (reference sequence). The CDR3 is 14 residues long. The V segment lost 1 base and the J segment 2 bases; nucleotides outside the gene matches: 2. The CDR3 DNA is TGTGCCACCAGCAGAGTTAGGGGGCCCTACGAGCAGTACTTC. Amino acids: CATSRVRGPYEQYF.

The chain carries TRBV6-1 and TRBJ2-1; D assignment may be TRBD1 or TRBD2 (5 bases each). Germline V CDR1 and CDR2: MNHNS, SASEGT. Trimming removed 7 bases from V and 4 bases from J, with 14 bases in between. The CDR3 loop spans 14 amino acids. CDR3 amino acids: CASMGRPGYNEQFF. CDR3 nucleotide sequence: TGTGCCAGCATGGGGCGTCCGGGGTACAATGAGCAGTTCTTC.

This clone was seen only a few times. The chain combines TRBV28 with TRBJ1-1; D not resolved. The ends were cut back, 3 bases at V and 4 bases at J, with 12 bases in the middle. The CDR3 length is 14 residues. Germline loops: CDR1 MDHEN, CDR2 SYDVKM. The CDR3 DNA is TGTGCCAGCAGTTTTCGGGGATGGGGCACTGAAGCTTTCTTT. This sequence encodes CASSFRGWGTEAFF.

This clone was counted between two and nine times. This chain uses TRBV18 with TRBJ1-1; D is undetermined. The V and J ends lost 2 bases and 1 base respectively, with 5 bases between them. This CDR3 is built from 13 residues. In germline, CDR1 is KGHSH, CDR2 LQKENI. Here the CDR3 reads CASSPTPNTEAFF. The CDR3, as DNA: TGTGCCAGCTCACCAACCCCGAACACTGAAGCTTTCTTT.

This clone was seen only a few times. This chain uses TRBV5-4 with TRBJ2-2; D might be TRBD2 (5 bases). Germline assignment: CDR1 SGHNT and CDR2 YYREEE (reference sequence). This CDR3 is 14 amino acids long. Trimming removed 0 bases from V and 6 bases from J, with 9 bases in between. This CDR3 reads CASSLDRGSGELFF. For the CDR3, the DNA is TGTGCCAGCAGCTTGGATCGAGGGTCCGGGGAGCTGTTTTTT.

The genes are TRBV11-3 and TRBJ2-7, with 7 bases matching TRBD1. The V and J ends lost 6 bases and 5 bases, in that order; junction bases with no gene match: 4. Germline V gene sequence: CDR1 SGHNT, CDR2 YENEEA. The CDR3 has 12 amino acids. The DNA for the CDR3 is TGTGCCAGCAGTTATACAGGGGACGAGCAGTACTTC. Translation gives CASSYTGDEQYF.

The rearrangement uses TRBV28 and TRBJ1-1; no reliable D call. Trimming took off 6 bases at V and 0 bases at J, with 17 bases between the two ends. Germline CDR1 MDHEN, CDR2 SYDVKM. The CDR3 loop spans 16 amino acids. The DNA for the CDR3 is TGTGCCAGCAGGACTTTATATGGCAGGCTGAACACTGAAGCTTTCTTT. This encodes CASRTLYGRLNTEAFF.

The chain couples TRBV5-4 to TRBJ2-4, with a possible D match to TRBD2 (5 bases). V was cut by 1 base and J by 6 bases, with 11 bases left in between. CDR1 is SGHNT and CDR2 is YYREEE in the germline V gene (reference sequence). There are 14 residues in the CDR3. DNA of the CDR3: TGTGCCAGCAGCTTGAAGGAGGCCTCAAACATTCAGTACTTC. It encodes CASSLKEASNIQYF.

The chain is built from TRBV28 and TRBJ2-1, with unresolved D. The CDR3 length is 12 residues. V gave up 5 bases and J gave up 7 bases, with 9 bases separating them. Germline lookup yields CDR1 MDHEN and CDR2 SYDVKM. The CDR3 DNA follows: TGTGCCAGCAGTGCCCTATCAAATGAGCAGTTCTTC. Amino acids: CASSALSNEQFF. Based on the CDR3 plus reference TRBV28 and TRBJ2-1, the full variable domain is DVKVTQSSRYLVKRTGEKVFLECVQDMDHENMFWYRQDPGLGLRLIYFSYDVKMKEKGDIPEGYSVSREKKERFSLILESASTNQTSMYLCASSALSNEQFFGPGTRLTVL.

The V and J genes are TRBV10-3 and TRBJ2-7; D might be TRBD1 or TRBD2, each matching 5 bases. V shed 8 bases and J shed 1 base, with 12 bases lying between them. Germline CDR1 is ENHRY and CDR2 is SYGVKD. CDR3 size: 13 residues. CDR3 nucleotides: TGTGCCATCGCTGCTGGGGGTTCCTACGAGCAGTACTTC. It codes for CAIAAGGSYEQYF.

This clone was recorded once. The chain links TRBV11-3 to TRBJ2-1; D is ambiguous. Between the trimmed V and J ends, which lost 0 bases and 7 bases, there was a span of 13 bases. Germline V gene lookup returns CDR1 SGHNT and CDR2 YENEEA. This CDR3 has 15 residues. Here the CDR3 reads CASSLDHSSRNEQFF. CDR3 nucleotides: TGTGCCAGCAGCTTAGATCACTCTTCTAGGAATGAGCAGTTCTTC. Full variable domain (rest looked up from reference TRBV11-3 and TRBJ2-1): EAGVVQSPRYKIIEKKQPVAFWCNPISGHNTLYWYLQNLGQGPELLIRYENEEAVDDSQLPKDRFSAERLKGVDSTLKIQPAELGDSAVYLCASSLDHSSRNEQFFGPGTRLTVL.

This chain links TRBV7-9 with TRBJ2-5; D may correspond to TRBD1 or TRBD2 (5 bases each). V was pared by 6 bases and J by 8 bases, with 16 bases between. Germline CDR1 and CDR2: SEHNR and FQNEAQ (reference sequence). The CDR3 covers 13 residues. CDR3 residues: CASSPGTQLTQYF. The CDR3 DNA sequence: TGTGCCAGCAGTCCAGGGACGCAACTCACCCAGTACTTC. Using reference TRBV7-9 and TRBJ2-5 for the parts outside the CDR3, the full variable domain is DTGVSQNPRHKITKRGQNVTFRCDPISEHNRLYWYRQTLGQGPEFLTYFQNEAQLEKSRLLSDRFSAERPKGSFSTLEIQRTEQGDSAMYLCASSPGTQLTQYFGPGTRLLVL.

This clone was recorded a few times. This chain uses TRBV9 with TRBJ2-3; TRBD2 is a possible D gene (5 bases). V gave up 4 bases and J gave up 6 bases, with 15 bases separating them. CDR1 and CDR2 (germline): SGDLS, YYNGEE. The CDR3 runs 14 residues. CDR3 protein: CASSLPTISDTQYF. CDR3 nucleotide sequence: TGTGCCAGCAGCCTCCCGACTATTTCGGATACGCAGTATTTT.

J is TRBJ1-5 and V is TRBV28; a weak D match, TRBD1 (5 bases). The ends were cut back, 8 bases at V and 6 bases at J, with 20 bases in the middle. Germline V gene lookup returns CDR1 MDHEN and CDR2 SYDVKM. This CDR3 spans 15 amino acids. The DNA for the CDR3 is TGTGCCAGCGGGCGGGGTTTCGGGGCCAGTCAGCCCCAGCATTTT. It translates to CASGRGFGASQPQHF.

This clone is judged medium-sized. The chain joins TRBV28 to TRBJ2-2; D is unresolved. The V end was cut by 2 bases, the J end by 5 bases, with 3 bases between. Looked up from germline, CDR1 is MDHEN and CDR2 is SYDVKM. CDR3 size: 12 residues. This chain's CDR3 is CASSLETGELFF. In DNA form, the CDR3 reads TGTGCCAGCAGTTTAGAGACCGGGGAGCTGTTTTTT. Full variable domain (rest looked up from reference TRBV28 and TRBJ2-2): DVKVTQSSRYLVKRTGEKVFLECVQDMDHENMFWYRQDPGLGLRLIYFSYDVKMKEKGDIPEGYSVSREKKERFSLILESASTNQTSMYLCASSLETGELFFGEGSRLTVL.

The chain carries TRBV7-2 and TRBJ1-4; D call uncertain. Germline V CDR1 and CDR2: SGHTA, FQGNSA. The CDR3 runs 14 residues. V was shortened by 1 base and J by 4 bases, with 7 bases between the two germline ends. Written as DNA, the CDR3 is TGTGCCAGCAGCTTAGGGCCCTTTAATGAAAAACTGTTTTTT. This encodes CASSLGPFNEKLFF. Looking up the rest from reference TRBV7-2 and TRBJ1-4 gives the full variable domain: GAGVSQSPSNKVTEKGKDVELRCDPISGHTALYWYRQSLGQGLEFLIYFQGNSAPDKSGLPSDRFSAERTGGSVSTLTIQRTQQEDSAVYLCASSLGPFNEKLFFGSGTQLSVL.

This chain links TRBV19 with TRBJ2-1; perhaps D is TRBD1 or TRBD2 (5 bases each). From germline, CDR1 is LNHDA and CDR2 SQIVND (reference sequence). V was clipped by 6 bases and J by 8 bases, with 14 bases between them. This CDR3 spans 13 amino acids. The CDR3: CASRRGRWDEQFF. In DNA, the CDR3 is TGTGCCAGTAGGAGGGGTCGGTGGGATGAGCAGTTCTTC.

This clone was detected a few times. The gene calls are TRBV5-1 and TRBJ2-1; D uncertain. The CDR3 is made up of 13 amino acids. The germline V gene has CDR1 SGHRS and CDR2 YFSETQ. V dropped 0 bases and J dropped 3 bases, with 4 bases sitting between them. The chain's CDR3 is CASSLGVYNEQFF. In DNA, the CDR3 is TGCGCCAGCAGCTTGGGTGTCTACAATGAGCAGTTCTTC. Based on the CDR3 plus reference TRBV5-1 and TRBJ2-1, the full variable domain is KAGVTQTPRYLIKTRGQQVTLSCSPISGHRSVSWYQQTPGQGLQFLFEYFSETQRNKGNFPGRFSGRQFSNSRSEMNVSTLELGDSALYLCASSLGVYNEQFFGPGTRLTVL.

J is TRBJ1-1 and V is TRBV7-7, with 8 positions matching TRBD1. This CDR3 is 17 amino acids long. Germline V lookup: CDR1 SSHAT, CDR2 FNYEAQ (reference sequence). J lost 0 bases, V lost 2 bases, and 8 bases had no gene match. Here the CDR3 reads CASSLKQGEPLNTEAFF. Here the CDR3 DNA reads TGTGCCAGCAGCTTAAAACAGGGGGAACCTTTGAACACTGAAGCTTTCTTT.

This clone was seen only a few times. V and J are TRBV28 and TRBJ2-5, with D possibly being TRBD1 (5 bases). Germline V gene sequence: CDR1 MDHEN, CDR2 SYDVKM. This CDR3 is built from 14 residues. Trimming cost V 1 base and J 5 bases, with 11 bases left between them. In nucleotides, the CDR3 is TGTGCCAGCAGTTTATTTACAGGAGAGGAGACCCAGTACTTC. The encoded protein is CASSLFTGEETQYF.

This chain connects TRBV28 to TRBJ1-2, with 7 bases identical to TRBD1. The CDR3 is 13 residues long. V shed 7 bases and J 0 bases; nucleotides not matched to a gene: 2. Germline V gene sequence: CDR1 MDHEN, CDR2 SYDVKM. CDR3 residues: CASNRGSNYGYTF. The CDR3 nucleotides are TGTGCCAGCAACAGGGGATCTAACTATGGCTACACCTTC.

A single count supports this clone. This chain links TRBV30 with TRBJ2-1; TRBD1 or TRBD2 may be the D gene (5 bases each). The germline CDR1 and CDR2 sequences are GTSNPN and SVGIG (reference sequence). Trimming shortened V by 6 bases and J by 7 bases, and 19 bases separated the two germline ends. The CDR3 has 14 residues. DNA for the CDR3: TGTGCCTGCGCCGAGGGGTGGGGTGGTAATGAGCAGTTCTTC. Translated: CACAEGWGGNEQFF.